Presented here are 18 T cell receptor beta chains from one specimen sequenced in a study of blood T cell repertoires in COVID-19. Repertoires were generated with immunoSEQ multiplex PCR, while TCRdb's copy carries only in-frame clones and drops some. The data show approximately 15,000 clones, around 79% seen once. The sequenced sample was peripheral blood. All receptors come from a woman in her seventies with active COVID-19.

This rearrangement joins TRBV18 to TRBJ2-1, with TRBD1 as a possible D gene (5 bases). The CDR3 consists of 16 residues. V was shortened by 3 bases and J by 0 bases, with 12 bases between the two germline ends. Germline V gene lookup returns CDR1 KGHSH and CDR2 LQKENI. This CDR3 is CASSPGQKSSYNEQFF. For the CDR3, the DNA is TGTGCCAGCTCACCGGGGCAGAAGAGCTCCTACAATGAGCAGTTCTTC.

The genes are TRBV29-1 and TRBJ2-2; 7 nucleotides match TRBD1. Trimming took 6 bases from V and 3 from J; bases not matched to a gene: 7. CDR3 length: 14 amino acids. The germline V gene encodes CDR1 SQVTM and CDR2 ANQGSEA. CDR3 residues: CSVKRQGDTGELFF. The CDR3 bases are TGCAGCGTGAAGAGACAGGGAGACACCGGGGAGCTGTTTTTT.

With regard to this clone: One end of the junction varies from germline; a read error may be responsible. The chain combines TRBV4-2 with TRBJ1-2, with 7 positions matching TRBD1. This CDR3 contains 14 residues. The germline CDR1 and CDR2 sequences are LGHNA and YNFKEQ. This chain's CDR3 is CASATGAPDYDYTF. The CDR3 region has the DNA TGTGCCAGCGCTACAGGGGCGCCGGATTATGACTACACCTTC.

The CDR3 sequence is CASSETGGVNTEAFF. For the CDR3, the DNA is TGTGCCAGCAGTGAAACGGGGGGAGTGAACACTGAAGCTTTCTTT. This chain links TRBV6-1 with TRBJ1-1; a possible D gene is TRBD1 (5 bases). CDR1 and CDR2 (germline): MNHNS, SASEGT. V lost 2 bases and J 0 bases, leaving 10 bases between the germline ends. CDR3 length: 15 amino acids.

This clone was seen more than once but under ten times. J is TRBJ2-7 and V is TRBV7-2, with 7 bases aligning to TRBD2. The V and J ends lost 1 base and 2 bases, in that order; junction bases with no gene match: 2. Germline CDR1 SGHTA, CDR2 FQGNSA. This CDR3 is built from 14 residues. In DNA form, the CDR3 reads TGTGCCAGCAGCTTAGGACTAGCACCCTACGAGCAGTACTTC. Amino acid sequence: CASSLGLAPYEQYF. The full variable domain, with the rest looked up from reference TRBV7-2 and TRBJ2-7, is GAGVSQSPSNKVTEKGKDVELRCDPISGHTALYWYRQSLGQGLEFLIYFQGNSAPDKSGLPSDRFSAERTGGSVSTLTIQRTQQEDSAVYLCASSLGLAPYEQYFGPGTRLTVT.

This chain joins TRBV19 and TRBJ1-2, with TRBD1 identical over 10 bases. The ends lost 4 bases at V and 6 bases at J; junction bases unmatched: 5. Germline V gene data show CDR1 as LNHDA and CDR2 as SQIVND (reference sequence). CDR3 length: 14 residues. CDR3 loop: CASSTRQGANGYTF. The CDR3 DNA is TGTGCCAGTAGTACCAGACAGGGGGCTAATGGCTACACCTTC.

V is TRBV7-3 and J is TRBJ2-3; 12 bases are shared with TRBD2. The length of the CDR3 is 15 residues. Trimming at V came to 6 bases and at J to 5 bases, leaving 6 bases not matched to a gene. The germline CDR1 and CDR2 sequences are SGHTA and FQGTGA. The CDR3 region has the DNA TGTGCCAGCAGATCTAGCGGGAGGGCCCTAGATACGCAGTATTTT. It is translated as CASRSSGRALDTQYF.

The gene calls are TRBV5-1 and TRBJ1-4, with TRBD1 as a possible D gene (6 bases). Deletions cut 2 bases from V and 3 bases from J, with 11 bases between. Germline CDR1 reads SGHRS; CDR2 reads YFSETQ. The CDR3 spans 15 residues. CDR3: CASSLQGRANEKLFF. For the CDR3, the DNA is TGCGCCAGCAGCTTACAGGGTAGGGCTAATGAAAAACTGTTTTTT.

This rearrangement joins TRBV29-1 to TRBJ1-1, with 7 bases identical to TRBD1. CDR3 length: 16 residues. The germline CDR1 and CDR2 sequences are SQVTM and ANQGSEA. J lost 4 bases, V lost 0 bases, and 11 bases had no gene match. CDR3: CSVEEVTGVGSTEAFF. In DNA form, the CDR3 reads TGCAGCGTTGAAGAAGTCACAGGGGTTGGAAGCACTGAAGCTTTCTTT.

The CDR3 DNA sequence: TGCGCCAGCAGCTCTCAGGGCGATGAGCAGTTCTTC. This translates into CASSSQGDEQFF. The rearrangement joins TRBV5-1 to TRBJ2-1, with D maybe TRBD1 (5 bases). Germline CDR1 is SGHRS and CDR2 is YFSETQ. V was trimmed by 3 bases and J by 8 bases, leaving 9 bases between them. This CDR3 region has 12 residues.

This chain uses TRBV4-1 with TRBJ2-4; no clear D gene. The CDR3 has 15 residues. Germline V CDR1 and CDR2: MGHRA, YSYEKL. Trimming left V 4 bases short and J 0 bases short, with 10 bases between. The chain's CDR3 is CASSLDILAKNIQYF. The DNA for the CDR3 is TGCGCCAGCAGCCTTGATATACTAGCCAAAAACATTCAGTACTTC.

The chain couples TRBV10-3 to TRBJ1-4; D not certain. Germline V gene lookup returns CDR1 ENHRY and CDR2 SYGVKD. The V gene lost 2 bases and the J gene lost 6 bases, with 10 bases spanning the gap. The CDR3 runs 14 residues. CDR3 sequence (DNA): TGTGCCATCAGTGAGGGCCGCCTTGATGAAAAACTGTTTTTT. Encoded protein: CAISEGRLDEKLFF.

This chain links TRBV6-1 with TRBJ1-1; D may be TRBD1 (6 bases). The CDR3 has 14 amino acids. CDR1 MNHNS and CDR2 SASEGT come from the germline V gene. Trimming cost V 5 bases and J 1 base, with 11 bases left between them. Written as DNA, the CDR3 is TGTGCCAGCAGTCGGACAGACGGGAACACTGAAGCTTTCTTT. It is translated as CASSRTDGNTEAFF.

The genes are TRBV9 and TRBJ2-1, with 7 nucleotides matching TRBD2. The CDR3 is 15 amino acids. V lost 3 bases and J lost 5; bases outside the gene matches: 8. The germline CDR1 and CDR2 sequences are SGDLS and YYNGEE. CDR3 bases: TGTGCCAGCAGCGAAAGCGGGATGACACACAATGAGCAGTTCTTC. This sequence encodes CASSESGMTHNEQFF.

This clone showed up just once. The chain uses TRBV29-1 and TRBJ1-4; no reliable D call. CDR3 length: 10 amino acids. Trimming shortened V by 6 bases and J by 8 bases, and 7 bases separated the two germline ends. Germline V lookup: CDR1 SQVTM, CDR2 ANQGSEA. DNA of the CDR3: TGCAGCGTATTAGAAGAAAAACTGTTTTTT. Its translation is CSVLEEKLFF.

V usage is TRBV25-1 and J usage is TRBJ1-1, with TRBD1 as a possible D gene (5 bases). The V gene lost 7 bases and the J gene lost 0 bases, with 6 bases spanning the gap. Germline loops: CDR1 MGHDK, CDR2 SYGVNS. There are 12 residues in the CDR3. As DNA, the CDR3 is TGTGCCAGCAAAGGGGTGAACACTGAAGCTTTCTTT. It codes for CASKGVNTEAFF. The full variable domain, completed using reference TRBV25-1 and TRBJ1-1, is EADIYQTPRYLVIGTGKKITLECSQTMGHDKMYWYQQDPGMELHLIHYSYGVNSTEKGDLSSESTVSRIRTEHFPLTLESARPSHTSQYLCASKGVNTEAFFGQGTRLTVV.

V gene TRBV6-5 combines with J gene TRBJ1-1; possibly TRBD1 for D (6 bases). The V gene lost 4 bases and the J gene lost 5 bases, with 11 bases spanning the gap. The germline CDR1 and CDR2 sequences are MNHEY and SVGAGI. CDR3 size: 13 residues. The CDR3 DNA reads TGTGCCAGCAGTTCAACAGGGCAGACTGAAGCTTTCTTT. Amino acids: CASSSTGQTEAFF.

The sample holds one count of this clone. The chain joins TRBV11-2 to TRBJ2-1, with TRBD2 matching 7 bases. The CDR3 runs 16 residues. Germline values: CDR1 SGHAT, CDR2 FQNNGV. V lost 2 bases to trimming and J lost 3 bases; unmatched junction nucleotides: 7. CDR3 loop: CASSLSGGRSYNEQFF. The CDR3 coding sequence is TGTGCCAGCAGCTTAAGTGGCGGGAGAAGCTACAATGAGCAGTTCTTC.